One T cell receptor beta chain is described in this entry. This sample is drawn from a study of siplizumab effects on memory and regulatory T cells. The germline CDR1 and CDR2 sequences are LNHDA and SQIVND (reference sequence). This CDR3 is built from 13 residues. V lost 6 bases and J lost 3, with 11 bases in between. TCRdb's table, derived via immunoSEQ multiplex PCR, lists solely in-frame clones and lacks some. Among 110,000 or so clones, just over 90% were seen once, and the ten largest hold about 0.7%. The V call is TRBV19, the J call TRBJ1-2; no clear D. The clonotype comes from a human donor in good health. Sequencing was carried out using Tregs sorted from blood. In DNA form, the CDR3 reads TGTGCCAGTAGCCCACAAGCCTACTATGGCTACACCTTC. Encoded protein: CASSPQAYYGYTF.